This is a list of T cell receptor beta chains from one sample in a study of response to subunit inactivated influenza vaccine. Each CDR3 protein gets one entry after TCRdb re-called the RT-PCR reads with MiXCR. The data show over 150,000 distinct CDR3 sequences, with 9.5% to 12% seen just once and under 40% held by the top ten. This specimen consisted of CD8+ T cells sorted from PBMCs, obtained less than 30 months after vaccination. Receptor source: a man aged 50-75 years who received an inactivated influenza vaccine. Both conserved end residues are part of each CDR3. Fields, in order: V gene, J gene, clone size, D gene, CDR3 protein, CDR3 DNA. A D gene is named only where the DNA matches it firmly. Rows give clone size only sometimes, using once, few, many, or a class for an expanded clone.

TRBV4-1	TRBJ2-7	many	TRBD1	CASSQWTGVNYEQYF	TGCGCCAGCAGCCAATGGACAGGAGTTAACTACGAGCAGTACTTC
TRBV6-5	TRBJ2-7	many	.	CASSYGSGEQYF	TGTGCCAGCAGTTACGGCTCTGGCGAGCAGTACTTC
TRBV5-1	TRBJ2-1	many	TRBD2	CASRSGTREIDEQFF	TGCGCCAGCAGGTCCGGGACTAGAGAGATAGATGAGCAGTTCTTC
TRBV27	TRBJ2-2	.	.	CASGGPGRTNTGELFF	TGTGCCAGCGGGGGACCGGGACGCACGAACACCGGGGAGCTGTTTTTT
TRBV12-3/TRBV12-4	TRBJ2-3	many	TRBD1	CASQQGSSTDTQYF	TGTGCCAGCCAACAGGGGTCTAGCACAGATACGCAGTATTTT
TRBV4-2	TRBJ2-7	few	.	CASSQRAGQTYEQYF	TGTGCCAGCAGCCAACGCGCGGGACAGACATACGAGCAGTACTTC
TRBV7-9	TRBJ2-7	.	.	CASSLIGIGYEQYF	TGTGCCAGCAGCTTAATCGGTATTGGCTACGAGCAGTACTTC
TRBV28	TRBJ2-7	few	TRBD2	CASSLGLAGRYEQYF	TGTGCCAGCAGTCTCGGACTAGCGGGAAGGTACGAGCAGTACTTC
TRBV2	TRBJ2-5	few	.	CASSEIGGLYQETQYF	TGTGCCAGCAGTGAGATCGGGGGGCTGTACCAAGAGACCCAGTACTTC
TRBV5-6	TRBJ2-2	.	TRBD1	CASSLLGQGAPTGELFF	TGTGCCAGCAGCTTGCTGGGACAGGGGGCTCCCACCGGGGAGCTGTTTTTT
TRBV12-3/TRBV12-4	TRBJ2-7	.	.	CASSLGTVEYF	TGTGCCAGCAGTTTAGGGACGGTGGAGTACTTC
TRBV27	TRBJ1-5	few	.	CASSPTGGWSNQPQHF	TGTGCCAGCAGTCCCACGGGGGGTTGGAGCAATCAGCCCCAGCATTTT
TRBV6-5	TRBJ1-3	few	.	CASSYATGGNTIYF	TGTGCCAGCAGTTACGCAACGGGGGGAAACACCATATATTTT
TRBV12-3/TRBV12-4	TRBJ1-3	few	TRBD1	CASSPRDRGSGNTIYF	TGTGCCAGCAGTCCTCGGGACAGGGGCTCTGGAAACACCATATATTTT
TRBV29-1	TRBJ2-7	few	TRBD1	CSVAPGTGRNEQYF	TGCAGCGTTGCCCCCGGGACAGGGAGGAACGAGCAGTACTTC
TRBV11-2	TRBJ2-5	.	.	CASSLEIATQETQYF	TGTGCCAGCAGCTTAGAAATTGCGACACAGGAGACCCAGTACTTC
TRBV24-1	TRBJ2-1	many	.	CATSDPDRYNEQFF	TGTGCCACCAGTGATCCCGACAGGTACAATGAGCAGTTCTTC
TRBV11-2	TRBJ2-5	.	.	CASSLGVRTLQETQYF	TGTGCCAGCAGCTTAGGGGTGAGGACCCTACAAGAGACCCAGTACTTC
TRBV12-3/TRBV12-4	TRBJ2-3	few	TRBD1	CASSPGTGVTDTQYF	TGTGCCAGCAGCCCCGGGACAGGGGTGACAGATACGCAGTATTTT
TRBV6-1	TRBJ2-3	few	.	CASSERAGFTDTQYF	TGTGCCAGCAGTGAAAGGGCGGGATTCACAGATACGCAGTATTTT
TRBV28	TRBJ2-1	many	.	CASSPDSSPYNEQFF	TGTGCCAGCAGCCCAGACTCCAGCCCTTACAATGAGCAGTTCTTC
TRBV27	TRBJ2-2	.	TRBD1	CASSLNPGTENTGELFF	TGTGCCAGCAGTCTAAACCCCGGGACAGAGAACACCGGGGAGCTGTTTTTT
TRBV10-2	TRBJ1-3	.	.	CASSGGFSGNTIYF	TGCGCCAGCAGCGGCGGTTTCTCTGGAAACACCATATATTTT
TRBV12-3/TRBV12-4	TRBJ1-2	.	.	CASSPEGVYYGYTF	TGTGCCAGCAGCCCCGAGGGGGTCTACTATGGCTACACCTTC
TRBV4-2	TRBJ2-7	few	.	CASSQEARTAYEQYF	TGTGCCAGCAGCCAAGAGGCGAGGACAGCCTACGAGCAGTACTTC
TRBV4-1	TRBJ2-1	many	TRBD1	CASSRTPGQGVYNEQFF	TGCGCCAGCAGTCGAACTCCGGGACAGGGAGTATACAATGAGCAGTTCTTC
TRBV29-1	TRBJ2-2	few	.	CSVVNQGDNTGELFF	TGCAGCGTCGTCAACCAGGGCGATAACACCGGGGAGCTGTTTTTT
TRBV20-1	TRBJ2-1	many	TRBD2	CSARGLAGVHEQFF	TGCAGTGCTAGAGGACTAGCGGGAGTCCATGAGCAGTTCTTC
TRBV5-1	TRBJ2-1	medium-sized	.	CASSLDLANEQFF	TGCGCCAGCAGCTTGGACCTGGCCAATGAGCAGTTCTTC